The 16 T cell receptor beta chains listed next were all sequenced from one sample in a study of Ad26.COV2.S vaccination and SARS-CoV-2 variants. Sequencing was performed with immunoSEQ multiplex PCR; in TCRdb, only in-frame clones are kept and a portion is missing. Here the sample spans 500,000 or so clones, about 83% being singletons. Treatment of the sample: some 20 received Ad26.COV2.S at low or high dose, single or two shots; 5 received placebo; per-sample allocation not given. Material that was analyzed had been drawn on day 63 after the first vaccine or placebo injection. Sample: peripheral blood, taken in a trial of Ad26.COV2.S vaccine versus placebo. The receptor source for this set is a person between 18 and 65 years old who received the Ad26.COV2.S COVID-19 vaccine or a placebo.

The rearrangement joins TRBV5-1 to TRBJ1-5; unclear D gene. V shed 9 bases and J shed 9 bases, with 10 bases lying between them. Germline CDR1 SGHRS, CDR2 YFSETQ. This CDR3 region has 10 residues. CDR3 residues: CANTSRPQHF. The CDR3 DNA follows: TGCGCCAACACGTCTCGGCCCCAGCATTTT.

The V gene is TRBV28, the J gene TRBJ1-1, with unresolved D. Germline V CDR1 and CDR2: MDHEN, SYDVKM. Trimming left V 5 bases short and J 0 bases short, with 7 bases between. CDR3 length: 13 amino acids. CDR3 DNA: TGTGCCAGCAGTCGGGAGGTGAACACTGAAGCTTTCTTT. Encoded protein: CASSREVNTEAFF.

This rearrangement joins TRBV19 to TRBJ1-5; D call uncertain. V shed 5 bases and J shed 0 bases, with 8 bases lying between them. The CDR3 extends over 14 amino acids. In germline, CDR1 is LNHDA, CDR2 SQIVND (reference sequence). CDR3 DNA: TGTGCCAGTAGTTTCCTTGCTAGCAATCAGCCCCAGCATTTT. Translation: CASSFLASNQPQHF.

CDR3 region: CASSLAGGQRYNEQFF. As DNA, the CDR3 is TGCGCCAGCAGCTTGGCAGGCGGACAGAGGTACAATGAGCAGTTCTTC. V usage is TRBV5-1 and J usage is TRBJ2-1, with D perhaps TRBD1 (6 bases). This CDR3 contains 16 residues. Germline CDR1 SGHRS, CDR2 YFSETQ. With 0 bases removed from V and 4 bases from J, the gap between germline ends came to 14 bases.

The V call is TRBV27, the J call TRBJ2-6; 7 bases align to TRBD1. Germline V lookup: CDR1 MNHEY, CDR2 SMNVEV (reference sequence). The V gene end was trimmed by 2 bases and the J gene end by 0 bases; junction bases not matched to a gene: 4. The CDR3 consists of 17 residues. CDR3 coding DNA: TGTGCCAGCAGTTTAGGCAGGGGGTCCTCTGGGGCCAACGTCCTGACTTTC. As protein: CASSLGRGSSGANVLTF.

The chain combines TRBV30 with TRBJ2-2, with 13 bases identical to TRBD2. With 5 bases clipped from V and 1 base from J, the junction kept 1 base outside the gene matches. This CDR3 contains 15 residues. Germline V gene data show CDR1 as GTSNPN and CDR2 as SVGIG (reference sequence). The CDR3 protein is CAWRLAGGNTGELFF. As DNA, the CDR3 is TGTGCCTGGCGACTAGCGGGAGGGAACACCGGGGAGCTGTTTTTT.

The table lists this clone with a count of one. The identical CDR3 is also encoded by other nucleotide sequences in the sample. V is TRBV27 and J is TRBJ2-3, with D hard to call. Trimming removed 2 bases at V and 3 bases at J, with 3 bases between. The CDR3 has 12 residues. CDR1 is MNHEY and CDR2 is SMNVEV in the germline V gene (reference sequence). The CDR3 loop is CASSLGTDTQYF. As DNA, the CDR3 is TGTGCCAGCAGTTTAGGGACAGATACGCAGTATTTT.

This chain links TRBV11-3 with TRBJ2-6; 9 bases map to TRBD1. V lost 3 bases to trimming and J lost 0 bases; unmatched junction nucleotides: 6. The germline V gene has CDR1 SGHNT and CDR2 YENEEA. This CDR3 is built from 18 residues. The chain's CDR3 is CASSFTGTGSSGANVLTF. CDR3 DNA: TGTGCCAGCAGCTTCACCGGGACAGGGTCCTCTGGGGCCAACGTCCTGACTTTC.

The chain combines TRBV19 with TRBJ2-7; 9 positions agree with TRBD2. Germline V gene data show CDR1 as LNHDA and CDR2 as SQIVND (reference sequence). The CDR3 spans 15 residues. Trimming at V came to 3 bases and at J to 2 bases, leaving 5 bases not matched to a gene. The CDR3 nucleotides read TGTGCCAGTAGTATCGTCCTAGCGGGAACCTACGAGCAGTACTTC. Protein sequence: CASSIVLAGTYEQYF. Based on the CDR3 plus reference TRBV19 and TRBJ2-7, the full variable domain is DGGITQSPKYLFRKEGQNVTLSCEQNLNHDAMYWYRQDPGQGLRLIYYSQIVNDFQKGDIAEGYSVSREKKESFPLTVTSAQKNPTAFYLCASSIVLAGTYEQYFGPGTRLTVT.

The chain couples TRBV29-1 to TRBJ1-5; D is unclear. V dropped 7 bases and J dropped 4 bases, with 14 bases sitting between them. The CDR3 has 13 residues. The V gene's germline CDR1 is SQVTM and CDR2 ANQGSEA. The CDR3 DNA is TGCAGCGGTGGATGGGTATCGAATCAGCCCCAGCATTTT. Its protein product is CSGGWVSNQPQHF.

The V call is TRBV27, the J call TRBJ2-1, with D perhaps TRBD1 (5 bases). The CDR3 loop spans 18 amino acids. CDR1 is MNHEY and CDR2 is SMNVEV in the germline V gene (reference sequence). Trimming left V 2 bases short and J 0 bases short, with 17 bases between. The CDR3 protein is CASSLTGPDWSSYNEQFF. The CDR3 DNA sequence: TGTGCCAGCAGTTTAACAGGCCCAGACTGGAGCTCCTACAATGAGCAGTTCTTC.

The chain uses TRBV7-2 and TRBJ1-2; D uncertain. V was trimmed by 0 bases and J by 6 bases, leaving 8 bases between them. CDR3 size: 13 residues. CDR1 is SGHTA, CDR2 FQGNSA, per germline. The DNA for the CDR3 is TGTGCCAGCAGCTTAGCGCCCGGGGATGGCTACACCTTC. This codes for CASSLAPGDGYTF.

This chain uses TRBV20-1 with TRBJ2-7; D remains ambiguous. CDR1 and CDR2 (germline): DFQATT, SNEGSKA (reference sequence). With 3 bases removed from V and 2 bases from J, the gap between germline ends came to 8 bases. The CDR3 spans 12 residues. The CDR3 reads CSASHSPYEQYF. CDR3 DNA sequence: TGCAGTGCTAGTCACAGTCCCTACGAGCAGTACTTC.

The rearrangement joins TRBV24-1 to TRBJ2-5, with D perhaps TRBD2 (6 bases). Trimming stripped 4 bases from V and 3 bases from J, with 11 bases between. This CDR3 has 14 amino acids. Germline CDR1 KGHDR, CDR2 SFDVKD. The CDR3: CATSEGGAKETQYF. The CDR3 nucleotides are TGTGCCACCAGTGAGGGGGGTGCAAAAGAGACCCAGTACTTC.

On this clone: The DNA is omitted, as the CDR3 cannot be located on it reliably, and the CDR3 follows TCRdb's listing. V and J are TRBV7-2 and TRBJ2-3. The CDR3 is made up of 16 amino acids, end residues included. CDR1 is SGHTA and CDR2 is FQGNSA in the germline V gene. This CDR3 is CASSAVVSGPVVTQYF.

This clone was picked up one time. CDR3 residues: CAYSLGGGGYGYTF. CDR3 nucleotides: TGTGCCTACTCCCTCGGGGGCGGGGGCTATGGCTACACCTTC. The rearrangement uses TRBV30 and TRBJ1-2; the D gene is possibly TRBD1 (6 bases). The CDR3 covers 14 residues. Germline lookup yields CDR1 GTSNPN and CDR2 SVGIG (reference sequence). The V end was cut by 7 bases, the J end by 4 bases, with 19 bases between.